This T cell receptor (beta chain) was observed in a study of early stage breast cancer tumors. The V gene's germline CDR1 is SSHAT and CDR2 FNYEAQ (reference sequence). This CDR3 has 16 amino acids. A few counts support this clone. The junction shows a germline mismatch at one end, possibly a read error. TCRdb's copy holds only in-frame clones and misses some; the assay was immunoSEQ multiplex PCR. The sample contains over 45,000 clones, 65% to 90% of which appear only once. The chain carries TRBV7-7 and TRBJ2-5; tentatively, D is TRBD1 or TRBD2 (7 bases each). This sequence was found in a person between 50 and 60 years old with breast cancer. The source material was blood. CDR3 bases: TGTGCTAGCAGCTTGGGAGGGGGCCGTTCCGAAGAGACCCAGTACTTC. Its translation: CASSLGGGRSEETQYF.